These 4 T cell receptor beta chains were all obtained from the same sample, sequenced in a study of T cells in Graves' hyperthyroidism and ophthalmopathy (dated by TCRdb to between 2019 and 2020). The library was produced with multiplex PCR. The instrument given in TCRdb is Illumina HiSeq 2000. Amplification of TCR beta CDR3 regions was carried out from RNA transcripts. For the first round of RT-PCR on the TCR CDR3, the HTBI primer set was used together with the Qiagen OneStep RT-PCR kit. TCRdb reran the public reads through fastp at Q25 and MiXCR, keeping productive beta chains. Rows with a matching CDR3 protein are joined into one entry that keeps the most common DNA and genes. For this sample there are hundreds of thousands of distinct CDR3 sequences; roughly 37% appear just once. Clones ranked in the top ten supply over 8% of the sample. Sample: blood. Receptor source: a man between 18 and 35 years old with Graves' hyperthyroidism.

This chain joins TRBV7-3 and TRBJ1-4, with D possibly matching TRBD1 (6 bases). Germline loops: CDR1 SGHTA, CDR2 FQGTGA. This CDR3 has 15 residues. Trimming removed 5 bases from V and 4 bases from J, with 14 bases in between. CDR3: CASSNSGAYNEKLFF. The CDR3 nucleotides read TGTGCCAGCAGCAACTCGGGGGCCTATAATGAAAAACTGTTTTTT.

The chain joins TRBV29-1 to TRBJ2-7; 9 bases agree with TRBD1. Per germline, CDR1 SQVTM and CDR2 ANQGSEA. With V trimmed by 3 bases and J by 4 bases, 4 bases remained unmatched. The CDR3 contains 13 residues. As DNA, the CDR3 is TGCAGCGTTGATCTCGGGACAGGGTACGAGCAGTACTTC. Protein sequence: CSVDLGTGYEQYF.

This clonotype was recorded many times. V and J are TRBV9 and TRBJ1-4; D unresolved. The V and J ends lost 4 bases and 10 bases respectively, with 14 bases between them. The CDR3 is 13 amino acids. Germline V gene data show CDR1 as SGDLS and CDR2 as YYNGEE. CDR3: CASSLGSSGKLFF. The CDR3 DNA sequence: TGTGCCAGCAGCCTTGGATCCTCGGGAAAACTGTTTTTT.

J is TRBJ2-7 and V is TRBV5-1; the D gene is possibly TRBD1 (6 bases). V shed 4 bases and J shed 6 bases, with 17 bases lying between them. This CDR3 is built from 14 residues. The V gene's germline CDR1 is SGHRS and CDR2 YFSETQ. CDR3 protein: CASSTRLQGSEQYF. CDR3 sequence (DNA): TGCGCCAGCAGCACCAGACTACAGGGTTCCGAGCAGTACTTC.